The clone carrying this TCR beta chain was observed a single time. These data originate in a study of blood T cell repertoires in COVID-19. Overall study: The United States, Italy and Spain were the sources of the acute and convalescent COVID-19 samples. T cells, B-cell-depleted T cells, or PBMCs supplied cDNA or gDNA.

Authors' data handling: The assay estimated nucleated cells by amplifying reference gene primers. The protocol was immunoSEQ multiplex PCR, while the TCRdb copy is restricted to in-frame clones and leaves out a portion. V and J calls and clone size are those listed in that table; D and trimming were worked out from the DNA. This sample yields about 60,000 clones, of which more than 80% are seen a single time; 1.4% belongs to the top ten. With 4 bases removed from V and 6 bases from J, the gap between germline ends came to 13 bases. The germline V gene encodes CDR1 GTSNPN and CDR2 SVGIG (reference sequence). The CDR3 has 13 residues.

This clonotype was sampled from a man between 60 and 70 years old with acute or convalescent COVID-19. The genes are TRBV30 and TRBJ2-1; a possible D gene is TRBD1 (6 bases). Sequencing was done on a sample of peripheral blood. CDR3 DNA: TGTGCCTGGATGGCAGGGGATGGCAATGAGCAGTTCTTC. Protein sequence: CAWMAGDGNEQFF.